A selection of T cell receptor beta chains follows, all from one sample in a study of blood T cells in healthy people across ages. A single record per CDR3 protein comes from TCRdb applying MiXCR to the 5' RACE reads. The table has over 600,000 distinct CDR3 sequences, around a fifth seen once; the top ten hold roughly 3.9%. Sequencing was performed on blood. The receptors shown here come from a man between 65 and 79 years old in good health. The CDR3 runs from the conserved cysteine through the conserved F or W. The order of the fields is J gene, clone size, V gene, D gene, CDR3 protein, CDR3 DNA. The D gene is left open where the match is weak. Only part of the rows carry a size: once, few, many, or a class if the clone is expanded.

TRBJ1-2 | - | TRBV21-1 | - | CASSNRGITPFATGYTF | TGTGCCAGCAGCAATCGAGGGATTACTCCATTCGCTACTGGCTACACCTTC
TRBJ1-3 | few | TRBV11-2 | - | CASSLVFSGNTIYF | TGTGCCAGCAGCTTAGTATTCTCTGGAAACACCATATATTTT
TRBJ2-4 | many | TRBV5-1 | - | CASSFLGRNIQYF | TGCGCCAGCAGCTTTTTGGGACGCAACATTCAGTACTTC
TRBJ1-2 | - | TRBV28 | TRBD1 | CASSLAGTVLDYGYTF | TGTGCCAGCAGTTTGGCAGGGACAGTACTAGACTATGGCTACACCTTC
TRBJ1-4 | - | TRBV10-3 | TRBD1 | CAINEGAGEKLFF | TGTGCCATCAACGAGGGGGCAGGTGAAAAACTGTTTTTT
TRBJ2-3 | - | TRBV10-3 | TRBD1 | CATDRGSDTQYF | TGTGCCACGGACAGGGGATCAGATACGCAGTATTTT
TRBJ2-7 | few | TRBV18 | TRBD2 | CASSPRSGLAGAYEQYF | TGTGCCAGCTCACCACGTTCAGGACTAGCGGGAGCTTACGAGCAGTACTTC
TRBJ2-6 | few | TRBV5-1 | - | CASSQTGSGANVLTF | TGCGCCAGCAGTCAAACAGGGTCTGGGGCCAACGTCCTGACTTTC
TRBJ2-5 | few | TRBV21-1 | - | CASSLDRDGETQYF | TGTGCCAGCAGCCTGGACAGGGACGGTGAGACCCAGTACTTC
TRBJ2-3 | - | TRBV7-2 | TRBD2 | CASSSPGLAARTDTQYF | TGTGCCAGCAGCTCACCGGGACTAGCGGCCCGCACAGATACGCAGTATTTT
TRBJ2-5 | - | TRBV5-1 | TRBD2 | CASSSHLAGQETQYF | TGCGCCAGCAGCTCACATCTAGCGGGACAAGAGACCCAGTACTTC
TRBJ2-7 | many | TRBV9 | - | CASSAGQQFSYEQYF | TGTGCCAGCAGCGCGGGACAACAGTTCTCCTACGAGCAGTACTTC
TRBJ2-7 | - | TRBV10-3 | TRBD1 | CGISEGDRGEQYF | TGTGGCATCAGTGAGGGGGACAGGGGCGAGCAGTACTTC
TRBJ2-2 | few | TRBV5-1 | - | CASSLASTVTGELFF | TGCGCCAGCAGCTTGGCCTCGACAGTAACCGGGGAGCTGTTTTTT
TRBJ2-2 | few | TRBV4-1 | TRBD2 | CASSQAERGQSTGELFF | TGCGCCAGCAGCCAAGCGGAGCGGGGGCAAAGCACCGGGGAGCTGTTTTTT
TRBJ2-7 | - | TRBV25-1 | TRBD2 | CASSEGGDGTYEQYF | TGTGCCAGCAGTGAAGGGGGGGACGGAACCTACGAGCAGTACTTC
TRBJ2-7 | - | TRBV6-2/TRBV6-3 | - | CASRNRRETVEQYF | TGTGCCAGCAGAAATCGCCGGGAGACTGTAGAGCAGTACTTC
TRBJ2-3 | - | TRBV15 | TRBD2 | CATYSGSGGTDTQYF | TGTGCCACGTACAGCGGGAGCGGGGGCACAGATACGCAGTATTTT
TRBJ2-1 | - | TRBV6-1 | TRBD2 | CVSRFRLAGGPHNEQFF | TGTGTCAGCAGGTTTAGACTAGCGGGAGGGCCGCACAATGAGCAGTTCTTC
TRBJ2-5 | many | TRBV12-3/TRBV12-4 | TRBD2 | CASSPGLAEGETQYF | TGTGCCAGCAGTCCCGGACTAGCGGAAGGAGAGACCCAGTACTTC
TRBJ2-7 | - | TRBV28 | - | CASSSQGLNSYEQYF | TGTGCCAGCAGTTCGCAGGGGCTAAACTCCTACGAGCAGTACTTC
TRBJ1-5 | - | TRBV4-1 | - | CASSQLPSNQPQHF | TGCGCCAGCAGCCAACTCCCCAGCAATCAGCCCCAGCATTTT
TRBJ2-4 | many | TRBV29-1 | - | CSVEGGAKNIQYF | TGCAGCGTTGAAGGCGGGGCCAAAAACATTCAGTACTTC
TRBJ2-7 | - | TRBV5-1 | - | CASSSGGRVEEQYF | TGCGCCAGCAGCTCAGGGGGGCGCGTTGAAGAGCAGTACTTC
TRBJ1-4 | many | TRBV20-1 | - | CSARSGLGEKLFF | TGCAGTGCCCGAAGTGGGTTAGGTGAAAAACTGTTTTTT
TRBJ2-7 | many | TRBV20-1 | TRBD2 | CSARGLAGDEQYF | TGCAGTGCTAGAGGTCTAGCGGGAGACGAGCAGTACTTC
TRBJ2-2 | - | TRBV7-9 | TRBD1 | CASSSRTGDTGELFF | TGTGCCAGCAGCTCCAGGACAGGGGACACCGGGGAGCTGTTTTTT
TRBJ2-7 | - | TRBV29-1 | TRBD1 | CSVEKLGTVYEQYF | TGCAGCGTCGAGAAGTTGGGGACAGTCTACGAGCAGTACTTC
TRBJ2-5 | - | TRBV6-2/TRBV6-3 | - | CASRPGLLQETQYF | TGTGCCAGCAGACCGGGACTCCTCCAAGAGACCCAGTACTTC
TRBJ1-1 | - | TRBV12-3/TRBV12-4 | - | CASSFKGNLGAFF | TGTGCCAGCAGTTTTAAGGGAAACCTCGGAGCTTTCTTT
TRBJ2-1 | many | TRBV18 | - | CASSQGHRGQFF | TGTGCCAGCTCACAGGGACACCGGGGTCAGTTCTTC
TRBJ1-1 | - | TRBV7-6 | - | CASSLNTYTEAFF | TGTGCCAGCAGCTTAAACACGTATACTGAAGCTTTCTTT
TRBJ1-1 | few | TRBV3-1 | - | CASSPGGQGEAFF | TGTGCCAGCAGTCCCGGGGGTCAAGGTGAAGCTTTCTTT
TRBJ2-4 | many | TRBV28 | TRBD1 | CASSLRQGRNIQYF | TGTGCCAGCAGTTTACGACAGGGGCGGAACATTCAGTACTTC
TRBJ2-7 | few | TRBV10-3 | TRBD2 | CAISDMREGYEQYF | TGTGCCATCAGTGATATGCGGGAGGGATACGAGCAGTACTTC
TRBJ2-1 | few | TRBV20-1 | TRBD2 | CSATTSGRGHEQFF | TGCAGTGCCACGACTAGCGGGAGAGGCCATGAGCAGTTCTTC
TRBJ2-7 | - | TRBV27 | - | CASSSPARSGSYEQYF | TGTGCCAGCAGTTCCCCCGCCAGGTCGGGCTCTTACGAGCAGTACTTC
TRBJ2-2 | - | TRBV6-5 | TRBD1 | CASKNRGVTGELFF | TGTGCCAGCAAAAACAGGGGGGTCACCGGGGAGCTGTTTTTT
TRBJ2-3 | - | TRBV7-2 | TRBD2 | CASSFGTSFGTDTQYF | TGTGCCAGCAGCTTTGGGACTAGCTTCGGTACAGATACGCAGTATTTT
TRBJ2-5 | few | TRBV2 | TRBD1 | CASSESGGEQYF | TGTGCCAGCAGTGAATCAGGGGGTGAGCAGTACTTC
TRBJ2-3 | - | TRBV7-6 | TRBD2 | CASSATSGRPDTQYF | TGTGCCAGCAGCGCTACTAGCGGGAGGCCGGATACGCAGTATTTT
TRBJ1-1 | - | TRBV5-5 | - | CASSWRQRGEAFF | TGTGCCAGCAGTTGGAGACAGAGGGGTGAAGCTTTCTTT
TRBJ2-7 | few | TRBV5-1 | TRBD1 | CASSIAGTGNYEQYF | TGCGCCAGCAGCATAGCCGGGACAGGGAACTACGAGCAGTACTTC
TRBJ2-4 | - | TRBV20-1 | TRBD2 | CSAVGGNIQYF | TGCAGTGCTGTGGGGGGGAACATTCAGTACTTC
TRBJ2-1 | few | TRBV5-1 | TRBD2 | CASSLRTSAGSSSYNEQFF | TGCGCCAGCAGCTTGAGGACTAGCGCCGGATCCAGCTCCTACAATGAGCAGTTCTTC
TRBJ1-5 | - | TRBV12-3/TRBV12-4 | - | CASTYSNQPQHF | TGTGCCAGCACTTATAGCAATCAGCCCCAGCATTTT
TRBJ2-3 | few | TRBV2 | - | CASKLAGTDTQYF | TGTGCCAGCAAACTAGCAGGCACAGATACGCAGTATTTT
TRBJ2-1 | many | TRBV5-6 | - | CASSFPRVGSSPREQFF | TGTGCCAGCAGCTTCCCCCGGGTAGGATCCAGCCCAAGGGAGCAGTTCTTC
TRBJ2-2 | many | TRBV3-1 | TRBD1 | CASSQEGQGIQPNTGELFF | TGTGCCAGCAGCCAAGAAGGACAGGGTATCCAACCGAACACCGGGGAGCTGTTTTTT